A single sample is the source of the 25 T cell receptor beta chains below, sequenced in a study of spatial heterogeneity in lung cancer. Documented time point: sample taken at primary tumor resection. In each case, whole RNA from tumor, nontumor lung or frozen PBMC was sequenced unsorted. TCRdb re-called the 5' RACE reads with MiXCR, one entry per CDR3 protein. This sample has approximately 81,000 distinct CDR3 sequences, with 10% to 15% found just once. Sequencing was performed on PBMCs, taken at surgery. The origin of the receptors is a male donor with early-stage non-small cell lung cancer.

This clonotype was observed many times. V is TRBV10-3 and J is TRBJ1-1; D gene uncertain. CDR3 length: 13 residues. CDR1 is ENHRY and CDR2 is SYGVKD in the germline V gene. Trimming cost V 6 bases and J 6 bases, with 14 bases left between them. The CDR3 sequence is CAISPDGIAEAFF. The DNA of the CDR3 is TGTGCCATCAGCCCCGACGGTATTGCTGAAGCTTTCTTT.

This clonotype was seen more than once but under ten times. V is TRBV2 and J is TRBJ1-1; no firm D call. CDR1 is SNHLY and CDR2 is FYNNEI in the germline V gene. The V end was cut by 8 bases, the J end by 1 base, with 20 bases between. The CDR3 is 16 residues long. The CDR3 DNA is TGTGCCAGCTCCCGTAACACCAGAGATGGGAACACTGAAGCTTTCTTT. Translation: CASSRNTRDGNTEAFF. Full variable domain (missing parts from reference TRBV2 and TRBJ1-1): EPEVTQTPSHQVTQMGQEVILRCVPISNHLYFYWYRQILGQKVEFLVSFYNNEISEKSEIFDDQFSVERPDGSNFTLKIRSTKLEDSAMYFCASSRNTRDGNTEAFFGQGTRLTVV.

This clonotype was counted between two and nine times. The V call is TRBV6-6, the J call TRBJ2-5; the D is unclear. Germline-derived CDR1 and CDR2 are MNHNY and SVGAGI (reference sequence). The V and J ends lost 0 bases and 2 bases respectively, with 4 bases between them. The CDR3 has 13 amino acids. Here the CDR3 reads CASSYSQQETQYF. In DNA, the CDR3 is TGTGCCAGCAGTTACTCCCAGCAAGAGACCCAGTACTTC.

The table lists this clonotype with many counts. A junction boundary mismatches the germline segment, possibly from a read error. The chain links TRBV6-6 to TRBJ2-7; 8 bases are a match to TRBD1. In germline, CDR1 is MNHNY, CDR2 SVGAGI (reference sequence). CDR3 length: 16 residues. CDR3 sequence: CASSPFSDRESCEQYF. In DNA form, the CDR3 reads TGTGCCAGCAGCCCTTTTTCGGACAGGGAATCCTGCGAGCAGTACTTC.

This clonotype was found many times. The chain is built from TRBV3-1 and TRBJ1-2; no reliable D call. The V end was cut by 0 bases, the J end by 4 bases, with 6 bases between. The CDR3 is 13 residues long. Germline lookup yields CDR1 LGHDT and CDR2 YNNKEL (reference sequence). The DNA of the CDR3 is TGTGCCAGCAGCCAAGACATGAGCTATGGCTACACCTTC. As protein: CASSQDMSYGYTF.

The chain uses TRBV7-3 and TRBJ2-1; 7 positions match TRBD1. CDR1 and CDR2 (germline): SGHTA, FQGTGA. This CDR3 contains 15 residues. Unmatched junction bases numbered 5, after V lost 2 bases and J lost 4 bases. CDR3 sequence (DNA): TGTGCCAGCAGCTTAGTAGGGACAGAATACAATGAGCAGTTCTTC. It translates to CASSLVGTEYNEQFF.

V and J are TRBV6-5 and TRBJ1-3; no reliable D call. This CDR3 contains 15 residues. Germline lookup yields CDR1 MNHEY and CDR2 SVGAGI. Trimming cost V 2 bases and J 1 base, with 9 bases left between them. CDR3 nucleotides: TGTGCCAGCAGTTACCGGGGAATTTCTGGAAACACCATATATTTT. Protein sequence: CASSYRGISGNTIYF.

V gene TRBV7-3 combines with J gene TRBJ2-7; 9 bases are a match to TRBD1. CDR1 and CDR2 from the germline V gene are SGHTA and FQGTGA. V lost 5 bases, J lost 6 bases, and 11 bases stayed unmatched. The CDR3 extends over 15 amino acids. DNA of the CDR3: TGTGCCAGCAGCCCTCGGGACAGGGAATGGGGCGAGCAGTACTTC. It yields the protein CASSPRDREWGEQYF.

CDR3 nucleotides: TGTGCCAGCAGCTTCAACTTAGGACAGACCTACAATGAGCAGTTCTTC. Its protein product is CASSFNLGQTYNEQFF. V and J are TRBV7-9 and TRBJ2-1; a weak D match, TRBD1 (6 bases). Per the germline V gene, CDR1 is SEHNR and CDR2 is FQNEAQ (reference sequence). Trimming took 3 bases from V and 2 from J, leaving 14 bases between them. This CDR3 has 16 residues.

This clonotype showed up just a few times. The rearrangement links TRBV6-5 to TRBJ2-7, with D unresolved. V was pared by 0 bases and J by 3 bases, with 6 bases between. This CDR3 contains 13 residues. Germline lookup yields CDR1 MNHEY and CDR2 SVGAGI. In nucleotides, the CDR3 is TGTGCCAGCAGTTACTCTAACAGCTACGAGCAGTACTTC. As protein: CASSYSNSYEQYF.

The V call is TRBV11-3, the J call TRBJ2-7; 11 nucleotides match TRBD2. Germline V gene sequence: CDR1 SGHNT, CDR2 YENEEA. This CDR3 region has 15 residues. V gave up 5 bases and J gave up 7 bases; unmatched junction bases: 10. The CDR3 here is CASSLSTSGTGEQYF. The CDR3 DNA is TGTGCCAGCAGCCTCTCGACTAGCGGGACGGGTGAGCAGTACTTC. Together with reference TRBV11-3 and TRBJ2-7, the CDR3 gives the full variable domain: EAGVVQSPRYKIIEKKQPVAFWCNPISGHNTLYWYLQNLGQGPELLIRYENEEAVDDSQLPKDRFSAERLKGVDSTLKIQPAELGDSAVYLCASSLSTSGTGEQYFGPGTRLTVT.

In its sample, this clonotype was seen a few times. This chain uses TRBV6-1 with TRBJ1-4; tentative D call: TRBD1 (6 bases). The ends were cut back, 3 bases at V and 8 bases at J, with 10 bases in the middle. Germline V gene lookup returns CDR1 MNHNS and CDR2 SASEGT. This CDR3 region has 13 residues. Written as DNA, the CDR3 is TGTGCCAGCAGTGACCAGGGGCAGGAAAAACTGTTTTTT. Amino acids: CASSDQGQEKLFF.

This clonotype was counted at least ten times. The V and J genes are TRBV19 and TRBJ2-6; perhaps TRBD2 as D (6 bases). The ends were cut back, 6 bases at V and 10 bases at J, with 19 bases in the middle. Germline CDR1 is LNHDA and CDR2 is SQIVND (reference sequence). The CDR3 is 15 residues long. This CDR3 reads CASRGGGTAWNVLTF. DNA of the CDR3: TGTGCCAGTAGGGGAGGCGGGACCGCCTGGAACGTCCTGACTTTC.

This clonotype was seen at least ten times. The J gene is TRBJ1-5, the V gene TRBV24-1; D remains ambiguous. Trimming took 2 bases from V and 11 from J, leaving 9 bases between them. This CDR3 is 12 amino acids long. Germline lookup yields CDR1 KGHDR and CDR2 SFDVKD. CDR3 DNA: TGTGCCACCAGTGATTCCCACGAAGCCCAGCATTTT. Translated: CATSDSHEAQHF.

This rearrangement joins TRBV30 to TRBJ1-3, with 8 bases that match TRBD1. The CDR3 consists of 15 residues. Germline V gene sequence: CDR1 GTSNPN, CDR2 SVGIG (reference sequence). The junction had 5 bases not matched to a gene; V was cut back by 1 base and J by 3 bases. The DNA for the CDR3 is TGTGCCTGGAGTGCGGGGACAGGCTATGGAAACACCATATATTTT. It translates to CAWSAGTGYGNTIYF.

The genes are TRBV3-1 and TRBJ1-3, with D unresolved. The CDR3 length is 16 residues. The germline V gene encodes CDR1 LGHDT and CDR2 YNNKEL (reference sequence). Trimming took off 0 bases at V and 4 bases at J, with 13 bases between the two ends. The CDR3 loop reads CASSQDLALLGNTIYF. DNA of the CDR3: TGTGCCAGCAGCCAAGATCTGGCCCTACTAGGAAACACCATATATTTT.

This clonotype was observed a handful of times. The CDR3 sequence is CASSLERFAGDTQYF. For the CDR3, the DNA is TGTGCCAGCAGCTTAGAACGATTTGCAGGAGATACGCAGTATTTT. The rearrangement uses TRBV7-2 and TRBJ2-3; D is unclear. The CDR3 covers 15 residues. V was pared by 1 base and J by 5 bases, with 13 bases between. Germline V gives CDR1 SGHTA, CDR2 FQGNSA.

The gene calls are TRBV11-2 and TRBJ1-5, with no clear D. The CDR3 length is 13 residues. Germline-derived CDR1 and CDR2 are SGHAT and FQNNGV. The V end lost 3 bases, the J end lost 1 base, and 4 bases lay between the germline ends. The CDR3 sequence: CASSLASNQPQHF. The CDR3 region has the DNA TGTGCCAGCAGCTTGGCAAGCAATCAGCCCCAGCATTTT.

The chain employs TRBV2 and TRBJ2-7; no definite D call. V lost 4 bases, J lost 3 bases, and 10 bases lay in between. This CDR3 has 13 residues. CDR1 and CDR2 from the germline V gene are SNHLY and FYNNEI. Here the CDR3 DNA reads TGTGCCAGCAGTGGTTGGGGTGGCTACGAGCAGTACTTC. Its translation is CASSGWGGYEQYF.

This chain joins TRBV7-2 and TRBJ2-7; perhaps TRBD1 as D (5 bases). CDR3 length: 14 residues. CDR1 is SGHTA and CDR2 is FQGNSA in the germline V gene. Trimming removed 3 bases at V and 3 bases at J, with 12 bases between. The CDR3 bases are TGTGCCAGCAGCTTTCCCCTCAGGGACTACGAGCAGTACTTC. It specifies CASSFPLRDYEQYF.

V usage is TRBV5-1 and J usage is TRBJ2-3; 13 bases are a match to TRBD2. This CDR3 spans 18 amino acids. The trim removed 0 bases at V and 0 bases at J, leaving 4 bases unmatched. Per germline, CDR1 SGHRS and CDR2 YFSETQ. The CDR3 region is CASSLVTSGGSSTDTQYF. As DNA, the CDR3 is TGCGCCAGCAGCTTGGTGACTAGCGGGGGGTCTAGCACAGATACGCAGTATTTT.

This clonotype was observed a few times. The rearrangement links TRBV4-1 to TRBJ2-1, with TRBD2 matching 10 bases. Germline CDR1 reads MGHRA; CDR2 reads YSYEKL. This CDR3 has 12 amino acids. Trimming removed 10 bases from V and 6 bases from J; junction bases left unmatched: 3. The CDR3 spells CAIRTSGNEQFF. The CDR3, as DNA: TGCGCCATCCGGACTAGCGGCAATGAGCAGTTCTTC.

In its sample, this clonotype was seen a few times. The rearrangement joins TRBV7-9 to TRBJ2-7; 7 bases align to TRBD1. From germline, CDR1 is SEHNR and CDR2 FQNEAQ (reference sequence). This CDR3 comprises 13 residues. Trimming took 10 bases from V and 4 from J; bases not matched to a gene: 10. CDR3 sequence: CATGTEPLYEQYF. The DNA for the CDR3 is TGTGCCACCGGGACAGAGCCCCTATACGAGCAGTACTTC.

The CDR3 loop reads CSAFSGTGPTGELFF. The CDR3 bases are TGCAGTGCTTTCTCCGGGACAGGCCCCACCGGGGAGCTGTTTTTT. This rearrangement joins TRBV20-1 to TRBJ2-2; 8 bases agree with TRBD1. The ends lost 5 bases at V and 4 bases at J; junction bases unmatched: 9. Germline V gene data show CDR1 as DFQATT and CDR2 as SNEGSKA (reference sequence). The CDR3 has 15 residues.

This chain uses TRBV7-9 with TRBJ1-1, with D possibly matching TRBD1 (5 bases). V lost 5 bases and J 3 bases, leaving 13 bases between the germline ends. Germline V lookup: CDR1 SEHNR, CDR2 FQNEAQ (reference sequence). This CDR3 region has 14 residues. In DNA form, the CDR3 reads TGTGCCAGCAGCCTCAACCCGGGGGACACTGAAGCTTTCTTT. It translates to CASSLNPGDTEAFF.